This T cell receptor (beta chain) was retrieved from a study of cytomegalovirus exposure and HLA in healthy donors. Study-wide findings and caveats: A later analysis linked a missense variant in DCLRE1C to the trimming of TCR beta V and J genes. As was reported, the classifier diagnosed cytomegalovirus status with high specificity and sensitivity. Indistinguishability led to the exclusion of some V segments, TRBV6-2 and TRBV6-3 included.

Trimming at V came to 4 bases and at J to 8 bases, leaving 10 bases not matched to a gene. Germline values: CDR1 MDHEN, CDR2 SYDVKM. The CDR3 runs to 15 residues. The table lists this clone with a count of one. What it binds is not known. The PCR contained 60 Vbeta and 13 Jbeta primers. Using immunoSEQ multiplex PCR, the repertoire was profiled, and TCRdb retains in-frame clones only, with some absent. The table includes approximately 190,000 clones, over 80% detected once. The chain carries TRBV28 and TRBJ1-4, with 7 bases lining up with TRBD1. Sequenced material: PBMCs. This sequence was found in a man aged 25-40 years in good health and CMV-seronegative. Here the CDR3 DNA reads TGTGCCAGCAGTTCCTTGACAGGGAGAGAAGAAAAACTGTTTTTT. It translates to CASSSLTGREEKLFF.